This TCR beta chain was recorded in a study of T cell responses to AZD1222 COVID-19 vaccine. General study findings and limits: Among vaccine-associated CD4 TCRs, coverage spanned spike, with dominance at 160-218 and 743-854. The study found Spike-specific TCR breadth and depth rose after two AZD1222 doses. Females outnumbered males among donors, who were mostly white British; clonal diversity was possibly underestimated.

The assay was immunoSEQ multiplex PCR, and TCRdb's table has in-frame clones only and misses some. The sample shows some 130,000 clones, roughly 93% of them seen only once. As to this clone: What it recognizes is unknown.

The CDR3 length is 13 residues. Trimming took 8 bases from V and 6 from J, leaving 17 bases between them. Analyses pooled second doses at about 4 or about 12 weeks. Source: peripheral blood, taken 28 days after the second AZD1222 dose. The J gene is TRBJ2-7, the V gene TRBV12-3 or TRBV12-4; D is tentatively TRBD1 or TRBD2 (6 bases each). This clonotype was obtained from an adult who received the AZD1222 COVID-19 vaccine. The CDR3 loop is CASGRGRRSEQYF. CDR3 in DNA: TGTGCCAGCGGTCGGGGGCGACGGAGCGAGCAGTACTTC.